A single sample gave rise to the 29 T cell receptor beta chains below, sequenced in a study of CD4 and CD8 cells across lung adenocarcinoma regions. Via MiXCR, TCRdb re-called the PCR reads, giving one row per CDR3 protein. In the table there are about 12,000 distinct CDR3 sequences, approximately 48% of which are singletons. Sequencing was carried out using CD8+ T cells from the margin of a lung tumor. The origin of the receptors is a male donor with lung adenocarcinoma. The CD4 and CD8 labels of this study may be unreliable.

This clonotype was counted ten times or more. V gene TRBV6-1 combines with J gene TRBJ2-5; 7 nucleotides agree with TRBD2. The V gene end was trimmed by 9 bases and the J gene end by 5 bases; junction bases not matched to a gene: 12. The CDR3 sequence is 14 residues long. The germline V gene has CDR1 MNHNS and CDR2 SASEGT. The CDR3 DNA sequence: TGTGCCAGTAAGAGTGGCGGGAGTGGGGAGACCCAGTACTTC. Translating gives CASKSGGSGETQYF.

On this clonotype itself: An end of the junction differs from the germline gene, which may be a read error. The genes are TRBV27 and TRBJ2-4; D is possibly TRBD1 (5 bases). The CDR3 runs to 17 residues. Germline-derived CDR1 and CDR2 are MNHEY and SMNVEV (reference sequence). The CDR3 nucleotides read TGTGCCAGCAGTTGGGAACTGGGGCGGTGGGCCACAGACATTCAGTATTTC. This sequence encodes CASSWELGRWATDIQYF.

The rearrangement uses TRBV12-3 or TRBV12-4 and TRBJ2-1; either TRBD1 or TRBD2 may fit D (5 bases each). The CDR3 length is 11 residues. Trimming pared 3 bases from V and 13 bases from J, leaving 10 bases between. The DNA of the CDR3 is TGTGCCAGCAGTTTGGGGGAGACCCAGTTCTTC. This codes for CASSLGETQFF.

The chain couples TRBV6-8 to TRBJ2-3, with D possibly called TRBD1 or TRBD2 (5 bases each). From germline, CDR1 is MNHGY and CDR2 SAAAGT. V was trimmed by 2 bases and J by 4 bases, leaving 19 bases between them. CDR3 length: 17 amino acids. For the CDR3, the DNA is TGTGCCAGCAGTTACCCACTGGGGGTACGGGGTGCAGATACGCAGTATTTT. Translating gives CASSYPLGVRGADTQYF.

This clonotype was seen ten or more times. The CDR3 DNA follows: TGTGCCAGCAGCCAAAGGCAGGGGAAGGGAGAGACCCAGTACTTC. It yields the protein CASSQRQGKGETQYF. The V call is TRBV14, the J call TRBJ2-5; D is possibly TRBD1 (6 bases). Germline CDR1 reads SGHDN; CDR2 reads FVKESK. V was trimmed by 2 bases and J by 4 bases, leaving 14 bases between them. The CDR3 contains 15 residues. Filled out from reference TRBV14 and TRBJ2-5, the complete variable domain reads EAGVTQFPSHSVIEKGQTVTLRCDPISGHDNLYWYRRVMGKEIKFLLHFVKESKQDESGMPNNRFLAERTGGTYSTLKVQPAELEDSGVYFCASSQRQGKGETQYFGPGTRLLVL.

The gene calls are TRBV6-1 and TRBJ1-1; a weak D match, TRBD1 (6 bases). There are 14 residues in the CDR3. V lost 1 base, J lost 7 bases, and 13 bases lay in between. Per germline, CDR1 MNHNS and CDR2 SASEGT. CDR3 DNA sequence: TGTGCCAGCAGTGAAGGAGGGGGGGTGGGTGAAGCTTTCTTT. Its translation is CASSEGGGVGEAFF.

In the case of this clonotype: It is unclear where the CDR3 begins or ends on the DNA, so no DNA is shown, and the CDR3 is as TCRdb lists it. J is TRBJ2-6 and V is TRBV6-1; the table's D call of TRBD1 was not tested on the DNA. Germline CDR1 is MNHNS and CDR2 is SASEGT. The CDR3 length is 17 residues, termini included. The CDR3 here is CASTGIGVAPGANVLYF.

Concerning this clonotype: The junction departs from the called germline gene at one end, perhaps through a read error. The chain uses TRBV25-1 and TRBJ2-1; the D gene is possibly TRBD2 (6 bases). Germline loops: CDR1 MGHDK, CDR2 SYGVNS. The CDR3 extends over 14 amino acids. The CDR3 loop is CASSRGANPREQFF. DNA for the CDR3: TGTGCCAGCAGTCGCGGGGCGAACCCGAGGGAGCAGTTTTTC. The full variable domain, its missing parts supplied by reference TRBV25-1 and TRBJ2-1, is EADIYQTPRYLVIGTGKKITLECSQTMGHDKMYWYQQDPGMELHLIHYSYGVNSTEKGDLSSESTVSRIRTEHFPLTLESARPSHTSQYLCASSRGANPREQFFGPGTRLTVL.

This clonotype was observed a single time. The J gene is TRBJ2-1, the V gene TRBV5-1; 7 bases are a match to TRBD1. The trim removed 4 bases at V and 0 bases at J, leaving 7 bases unmatched. Germline V gene lookup returns CDR1 SGHRS and CDR2 YFSETQ. This CDR3 is built from 16 residues. CDR3 DNA: TGCGCCAGCAGCCTCCAGGACAGGAGCTCCTACAATGAGCAGTTCTTC. Translated, it gives CASSLQDRSSYNEQFF.

This clonotype was detected a few times. The J gene is TRBJ1-5, the V gene TRBV6-1; no reliable D call. V lost 2 bases to trimming and J lost 3 bases, with 11 bases between them. The germline V gene has CDR1 MNHNS and CDR2 SASEGT. There are 15 residues in the CDR3. CDR3 sequence reads: CASSERGDNNQPQHF. As DNA, the CDR3 is TGTGCCAGCAGTGAACGGGGTGATAACAATCAGCCCCAGCATTTT.

This clonotype was seen a few times. V is TRBV6-5 and J is TRBJ2-2, with 7 bases that match TRBD2. Germline CDR1 and CDR2: MNHEY and SVGAGI. CDR3 length: 18 residues. The junction had 12 bases not matched to a gene; V was cut back by 0 bases and J by 5 bases. CDR3 loop: CASSYSAPAGKRTGELFF. As DNA, the CDR3 is TGTGCCAGCAGTTACTCTGCTCCAGCGGGAAAGAGGACCGGGGAGCTGTTTTTT.

This rearrangement joins TRBV6-8 to TRBJ2-4; 8 bases are shared with TRBD2. The CDR3 is 17 residues long. V shed 2 bases and J 8 bases; nucleotides not matched to a gene: 14. Germline V gene data show CDR1 as MNHGY and CDR2 as SAAAGT. The DNA of the CDR3 is TGTGCCAGCAGTTACCCACTAGCGGTGCGGGCCACAGACATTCAGTACTTC. It encodes CASSYPLAVRATDIQYF.

This clonotype was seen ten or more times. The chain carries TRBV12-3 or TRBV12-4 and TRBJ1-2; no clear D gene. The length of the CDR3 is 12 residues. Between the trimmed V and J ends, which lost 6 bases and 7 bases, there was a span of 12 bases. CDR3 in amino acids: CASSTGEGGYTF. In nucleotides, the CDR3 is TGTGCCAGCAGCACCGGGGAAGGTGGCTACACCTTC.

The V call is TRBV6-1, the J call TRBJ2-3; a possible D gene is TRBD1 (6 bases). Germline CDR1 reads MNHNS; CDR2 reads SASEGT. V lost 3 bases and J lost 0, with 10 bases in between. CDR3 length: 15 amino acids. Here the CDR3 DNA reads TGTGCCAGCAGTGAGGTGGGACACAGCACAGATACGCAGTATTTT. Protein sequence: CASSEVGHSTDTQYF.

The chain couples TRBV12-3 or TRBV12-4 to TRBJ2-5; unclear D gene. The DNA end is more similar to TRBJ2-7, so the J call may be wrong. The CDR3 runs 12 residues. The CDR3 spells CASSLAKHEQYF. CDR3 nucleotides: TGTGCCAGCAGTTTAGCAAAGCACGAGCAGTACTTC.

This clonotype was seen only once. The chain employs TRBV6-1 and TRBJ2-1, with 11 nucleotides matching TRBD2. Germline V gene data show CDR1 as MNHNS and CDR2 as SASEGT. The CDR3 contains 17 residues. Germline trimming cut 6 bases from V and 5 bases from J; bases unmatched to any gene: 12. The DNA of the CDR3 is TGTGCCAGCAGGGGGGGCAAGACTAGCGGGGTTCACAATGAGCAGTTCTTC. As protein: CASRGGKTSGVHNEQFF.

The CDR3 region is CSASSGSSDEQFF. As DNA, the CDR3 is TGCAGTGCTAGTTCCGGATCTAGCGATGAGCAGTTCTTC. The chain carries TRBV20-1 and TRBJ2-1; the D gene is possibly TRBD2 (6 bases). This CDR3 comprises 13 residues. The germline V gene encodes CDR1 DFQATT and CDR2 SNEGSKA (reference sequence). The V and J ends lost 3 bases and 8 bases respectively, with 14 bases between them.

In its sample, this clonotype is medium-sized. The chain employs TRBV27 and TRBJ2-5; TRBD2 matches 12 bases. Losses at the gene ends were 5 bases for V and 13 bases for J; bases not matched to a gene: 11. The CDR3 has 14 amino acids. Germline V gene sequence: CDR1 MNHEY, CDR2 SMNVEV (reference sequence). CDR3 in amino acids: CASSPARTSGTLYF. The CDR3 DNA is TGTGCCAGCAGTCCCGCTCGGACTAGCGGGACTCTGTACTTC.

V is TRBV6-1 and J is TRBJ2-7; TRBD2 matches 7 bases. This CDR3 region has 15 residues. Germline V CDR1 and CDR2: MNHNS, SASEGT. Trimming removed 2 bases from V and 2 bases from J; junction bases left unmatched: 6. The CDR3 region has the DNA TGTGCCAGCAGTGAATGGGCTAGCGGTACCTACGAGCAGTACTTC. It codes for CASSEWASGTYEQYF.

This clonotype was seen only a few times. The chain employs TRBV4-1 and TRBJ2-4; no definite D call. Trimming cost V 8 bases and J 13 bases, with 15 bases left between them. Looked up from germline, CDR1 is MGHRA and CDR2 is YSYEKL. The CDR3 contains 11 residues. The DNA of the CDR3 is TGCGCCAGCGGGCAGAACAATGAGCAGTACTTC. This sequence encodes CASGQNNEQYF.

The J gene is TRBJ1-5, the V gene TRBV6-1, with a weak D call TRBD1 (5 bases). Germline V gene lookup returns CDR1 MNHNS and CDR2 SASEGT. This CDR3 has 15 amino acids. Trimming stripped 4 bases from V and 6 bases from J, with 16 bases between. The CDR3 nucleotides read TGTGCCAGCAGTGCCGATCAGGGTAAAGGTCAGCCCCAGCATTTT. This encodes CASSADQGKGQPQHF.

V usage is TRBV4-1 and J usage is TRBJ2-1, with 7 bases fitting TRBD1. Trimming removed 4 bases from V and 6 bases from J; junction bases left unmatched: 6. Germline loops: CDR1 MGHRA, CDR2 YSYEKL. CDR3 length: 14 residues. CDR3 protein: CASSRTGDINEQFF. For the CDR3, the DNA is TGCGCCAGCAGCCGAACAGGGGATATCAATGAGCAGTTCTTC.

This clonotype is classed as medium-sized. The genes are TRBV6-6 and TRBJ1-2; D is ambiguous. Germline CDR1 is MNHNY and CDR2 is SVGAGI (reference sequence). V lost 0 bases and J 2 bases, leaving 7 bases between the germline ends. There are 14 residues in the CDR3. CDR3 sequence: CASSYSWQNYGYTF. CDR3 sequence (DNA): TGTGCCAGCAGTTACTCTTGGCAGAACTATGGCTACACCTTC.

In DNA, the CDR3 is TGTGCCAGCAGCCCCGTTACTAGCGGGGGGGGGGGGGGAGATACGCAGTATTTT. Protein product: CASSPVTSGGGGGDTQYF. The rearrangement uses TRBV27 and TRBJ2-3; TRBD2 aligns across 13 bases. Trimming at V came to 6 bases and at J to 5 bases, leaving 14 bases not matched to a gene. The germline V gene has CDR1 MNHEY and CDR2 SMNVEV (reference sequence). This CDR3 is 18 amino acids long.

This clonotype was recorded at least ten times. As DNA, the CDR3 is TGTGCCAGCAGTTTTGGGCCGGGACAGGGTGACGAGCAGTACTTC. This codes for CASSFGPGQGDEQYF. The chain is built from TRBV27 and TRBJ2-5; 9 nucleotides line up with TRBD1. The J call may be faulty, since TRBJ2-7 better matches the DNA end. From germline, CDR1 is MNHEY and CDR2 SMNVEV (reference sequence). The CDR3 is 15 residues long.

This clonotype was recorded a few times. The chain is built from TRBV6-5 and TRBJ2-1; 9 bases match TRBD2. Matching the DNA end better, TRBJ2-7 makes the J call doubtful. The CDR3 sequence is 15 residues long. Per germline, CDR1 MNHEY and CDR2 SVGAGI. This CDR3 is CASSYSTSGAYEQYF. The CDR3 coding sequence is TGTGCCAGCAGTTACTCGACTAGCGGAGCCTACGAGCAGTACTTC.

CDR3 sequence: CSANTRLARTDTQYF. The CDR3 nucleotides are TGCAGTGCTAATACGAGGCTAGCGCGCACAGATACGCAGTATTTT. The chain links TRBV20-1 to TRBJ2-3, with D possibly TRBD2 on 6 matching bases. The CDR3 has 15 residues. Germline CDR1 DFQATT, CDR2 SNEGSKA (reference sequence). V lost 4 bases, J lost 1 base, and 15 bases lay in between.

Comment on this clonotype: One end of the junction varies from germline; a read error may be responsible. V usage is TRBV10-1 and J usage is TRBJ2-3; TRBD1 or TRBD2 may be the D gene (5 bases each). The J call is in doubt because the DNA end fits TRBJ2-7 better. The CDR3 is 14 amino acids. CDR1 WNHNN and CDR2 SYGVQD come from the germline V gene (reference sequence). CDR3 nucleotides: TGCGCCGGCAGTGGGGGACGGAACAAAGATACGCAGTACTTC. Protein product: CAGSGGRNKDTQYF.

About this clonotype itself: The junction differs from germline at one of its ends, possibly a read error. J is TRBJ2-3 and V is TRBV6-8; the D gene is possibly TRBD1 (6 bases). Germline CDR1 and CDR2: MNHGY and SAAAGT. CDR3 length: 17 amino acids. CDR3 DNA: TGTGCCAGCAGTTACGCACTAGGGGGACGGGGTGCAGAGACCCAGTACTTT. The encoded protein is CASSYALGGRGAETQYF.